The rows below give T cell receptor beta chains drawn from one sample of a study of beta chain features in type 1 diabetes. The table came from immunoSEQ multiplex PCR; TCRdb's copy has only in-frame clones and leaves some out. The repertoire holds 600,000 to 700,000 clones, with 13% as singletons. The sequencing sample was made of naive CD4+ T cells from blood. These receptors were collected from a man younger than 35 with type 1 diabetes. CDR3s include the opening cysteine and the closing phenylalanine or tryptophan. Each record gives: clone size, D gene, J gene, V gene, CDR3 DNA, CDR3 protein. D genes are given only for firm matches. For some rows the clone size is stated as once, few or many, or as a class when expanded; others skip it.

NA,NA,TRBJ2-7,TRBV13,TGTGCCAGCAGCTCCACTCTTAGCTCCTACGAGCAGTACTTC,CASSSTLSSYEQYF
NA,NA,TRBJ1-2,TRBV5-1,TGCGCCAGCAGCCCAGCGGGGGGAAATGGCTACACCTTC,CASSPAGGNGYTF
NA,TRBD1,TRBJ2-1,TRBV5-1,TGCGCCAGCAGCCTGGGACAGGGTTACAATGAGCAGTTCTTC,CASSLGQGYNEQFF
NA,NA,TRBJ2-2,TRBV29-1,TGCAGCGTTGGAGGCTCGAACACCGGGGAGCTGTTTTTT,CSVGGSNTGELFF
NA,TRBD1,TRBJ2-2,TRBV9,TGTGCCAGTACAGGGGGCATAAACACCGGGGAGCTGTTTTTT,CASTGGINTGELFF
NA,TRBD1,TRBJ1-1,TRBV4-1,TGCGCCAGCAGCCAAGATCGGACAGGGGACACTGAAGCTTTCTTT,CASSQDRTGDTEAFF
NA,NA,TRBJ1-2,TRBV30,TGTGCCTGGAGCCCTACCCCGGGATCTAGCTTCAGTGGCTACACCTTC,CAWSPTPGSSFSGYTF
NA,TRBD1,TRBJ2-7,TRBV29-1,TGCAGCGGCCAACAGGCAGGGGGCCTCGAGCAGTACTTC,CSGQQAGGLEQYF
few,NA,TRBJ2-6,TRBV7-3,TGTGCCAGCAGCTTAGACAGCTCTGGGGCCAACGTCCTGACTTTC,CASSLDSSGANVLTF
few,NA,TRBJ2-1,TRBV6-5,TGTGCCAGCAGTGCCGATCAGGGAAACTACAATGAGCAGTTCTTC,CASSADQGNYNEQFF
few,NA,TRBJ1-1,TRBV2,TGTGCCAGCAGACCCGGGACCTCCGCTTCTGAAGCTTTCTTT,CASRPGTSASEAFF
few,TRBD1,TRBJ2-3,TRBV7-6,TGTGCCAGCAGCCCAAAGGGCGGCAGGGGGCCGACAGATACGCAGTATTTT,CASSPKGGRGPTDTQYF
few,NA,TRBJ2-7,TRBV5-1,TGCGCCAGCAGCTTGAAACCCCGGGCAGGCAGCAGCTACGAGCAGTACTTC,CASSLKPRAGSSYEQYF
few,NA,TRBJ1-2,TRBV6-5,TGTGCCAGCAGTTACTCGGCCGGGAGCTGGGGCTATGGCTACACCTTC,CASSYSAGSWGYGYTF
NA,TRBD2,TRBJ2-1,TRBV5-4,TGTGCCAGCAGCCTCGGGGCTAGCGGGGGCCCTTTCTACAATGAGCAGTTCTTC,CASSLGASGGPFYNEQFF
few,NA,TRBJ2-1,TRBV2,TGTGCCAGCAGGGATACAGGATACAATGAGCAGTTCTTC,CASRDTGYNEQFF
few,NA,TRBJ2-7,TRBV15,TGTGCCACCATCCTGGACCCTGGGCCCTACGAGCAGTACTTC,CATILDPGPYEQYF
NA,NA,TRBJ2-7,TRBV5-4,TGTGCCAGCAGCTTCCAGGGTTTCTCCTACGAGCAGTACTTC,CASSFQGFSYEQYF
few,NA,TRBJ2-2,TRBV19,TGTCACCAGGGCTCCACCGGGGAGCTGTTTTTT,CHQGSTGELFF
few,NA,TRBJ1-3,TRBV6-5,TGTGCCAGCACCACCGCTGCCGCGACTGGAAACACCATATATTTT,CASTTAAATGNTIYF
NA,NA,TRBJ1-1,TRBV4-1,TGCGCCAGCAGCCAAGAGCAGGGTGTCGGCACTGAAGCTTTCTTT,CASSQEQGVGTEAFF
few,NA,TRBJ2-7,TRBV7-9,TGTGCCAGCAGCCAGGGGCCCTACGAGCAGTACTTC,CASSQGPYEQYF
few,NA,TRBJ1-2,TRBV27,TGTGCCAGCAGTAACAGGGTAGGGAACTATGGCTACACCTTC,CASSNRVGNYGYTF
few,TRBD1,TRBJ1-1,TRBV30,TGTGCCCGAAGGGGACAGGAGAACACTGAAGCTTTCTTT,CARRGQENTEAFF
NA,TRBD2,TRBJ2-1,TRBV5-6,TGTGCCAGCAGCCGCCCCTGGGGGGGTGAGCAGTTCTTC,CASSRPWGGEQFF
NA,NA,TRBJ1-1,TRBV5-1,TGCGCCAGCAGCTTGGCTGGGCCGACTGAAGCTTTCTTT,CASSLAGPTEAFF
few,TRBD1,TRBJ2-1,TRBV30,TGTGCCTGGAGGCTCGGTGACAGGGACTACAATGAGCAGTTCTTC,CAWRLGDRDYNEQFF
NA,NA,TRBJ1-1,TRBV30,TGTGCCTGGAGTTTTGTGACCTCTGAAGCTTTCTTT,CAWSFVTSEAFF
few,NA,TRBJ2-1,TRBV15,TGTGCCACCAGCAGAGATCCGGGGGCCACGCACAATGAGCAGTTCTTC,CATSRDPGATHNEQFF
NA,TRBD1,TRBJ1-5,TRBV27,TGTGCCAGCAGTTTAGGCCGGACAGGTCTTCAGCCCCAGCATTTT,CASSLGRTGLQPQHF
few,NA,TRBJ1-5,TRBV5-1,TGCGCCAGCAGCCCCGGGACTAGCAATCAGCCCCAGCATTTT,CASSPGTSNQPQHF
NA,NA,TRBJ1-2,TRBV6-5,TGTGCCAGCAGGACACCTGGTCGAATAGGCTACACCTTC,CASRTPGRIGYTF
NA,NA,TRBJ1-2,TRBV7-9,TGTGCCAGCAGCTTAGGGGACGGCAACTATGGCTACACCTTC,CASSLGDGNYGYTF
NA,NA,TRBJ1-5,TRBV30,TGTGCCTGGAGTGACTACACCTTCACGGACAGCAGGCATCAGCCCCAGCATTTT,CAWSDYTFTDSRHQPQHF
few,NA,TRBJ1-1,TRBV9,TGTGCCAGCAGCGTCTCCGAGAACACTGAAGCTTTCTTT,CASSVSENTEAFF
NA,NA,TRBJ2-7,TRBV21-1,TGTGCCAGCAGCAAAGGTTTCTACGAGCAGTACTTC,CASSKGFYEQYF
few,TRBD1,TRBJ1-6,TRBV5-1,TGCGCCAGCAGCAGAGGGACAGGGCCGAAGAATTCACCCCTCCACTTT,CASSRGTGPKNSPLHF
NA,TRBD1,TRBJ2-7,TRBV11-3,TGTGCCATTACCGGGACAGGGGGTACCGAGCAGTACTTC,CAITGTGGTEQYF
NA,TRBD1,TRBJ1-2,TRBV9,TGTGCCAGCAGCGCGGGACAGGGGACCTATGGCTACACCTTC,CASSAGQGTYGYTF
few,NA,TRBJ2-6,TRBV9,TGTGCCAGCAGCCCCCGTGTGGAAGCTGGGGCCAACGTCCTGACTTTC,CASSPRVEAGANVLTF
few,TRBD1,TRBJ2-1,TRBV5-1,TGCGCCAGCAGCTTGGGACGGGACAGGGACAATGAGCAGTTCTTC,CASSLGRDRDNEQFF
few,NA,TRBJ2-3,TRBV5-1,TGCGCCAGCAGCTTGACAGGAGTCGGAACAGATACGCAGTATTTT,CASSLTGVGTDTQYF
few,NA,TRBJ1-2,TRBV30,TGTGCCTGGAAAAGGGGAATGGGCTATGGCTACACCTTC,CAWKRGMGYGYTF
NA,TRBD2,TRBJ2-2,TRBV29-1,TGCAGCGTTGAAGTAGCGGGGGGCGGGGAGCTGTTTTTT,CSVEVAGGGELFF
once,TRBD1,TRBJ2-7,TRBV19,TGTGCCAGTAGTATCCGGACAGGTACCTACGAGCAGTACTTC,CASSIRTGTYEQYF
NA,NA,TRBJ2-7,TRBV27,TGTGCCAGCAGTTTAACACGCAACTCCTACGAGCAGTACTTC,CASSLTRNSYEQYF
NA,TRBD1,TRBJ1-6,TRBV15,TGTGCCACCAGCAGAGACCTGGACAGGGATTCACCCCTCCACTTT,CATSRDLDRDSPLHF
few,TRBD1,TRBJ1-5,TRBV30,TGTGCCTGGAGTGTTGGGGACAGGGGATATCAGCCCCAGCATTTT,CAWSVGDRGYQPQHF
few,NA,TRBJ2-5,TRBV7-9,TGTGCCAGCAGCTTAGATACAGGGTTTTTTGAACTTCAAGAGACCCAGTACTTC,CASSLDTGFFELQETQYF
NA,TRBD1,TRBJ2-3,TRBV5-1,TGCGCCAGCAGCAGACAGGGAATCGACACAGATACGCAGTATTTT,CASSRQGIDTDTQYF
few,NA,TRBJ2-7,TRBV30,TGTGCCTGGAGTGTAGGGGGAGAGCAGTACTTC,CAWSVGGEQYF
NA,NA,TRBJ2-1,TRBV28,TGTGCCAGCAGACGAAGGTCGTTGGGTGAGCAGTTCTTC,CASRRRSLGEQFF
few,NA,TRBJ2-3,TRBV18,TGTGCCAGCTCGACAGGACCACCCGCTCCGGTTTTT,CASSTGPPAPVF
few,TRBD1,TRBJ1-2,TRBV25-1,TGTGCCAGCAGTGATCTAGAGGGGGCAGAGTATGGCTACACCTTC,CASSDLEGAEYGYTF
NA,NA,TRBJ2-6,TRBV19,TGTGCCAGTAGTCAGTCTGGGGCCAACGTCCTGACTTTC,CASSQSGANVLTF